This section outlines one T cell receptor (beta chain) sequence together with its context. Its antigen is unidentified. Germline V CDR1 and CDR2: WSHSY, SAAADI. CDR3 length equals 13 residues. Trimming cost V 6 bases and J 8 bases, with 16 bases left between them. This record belongs to a study of CD8 T cells in ankylosing spondylitis. Study-wide results and caveats: Some of the motif variants had earlier been found in reactive arthritis patients' fluid and blood. Researchers report that disease-linked clones proved CD8+ and relatively rare in peripheral blood. Blood of patients with ankylosing spondylitis appeared to be characterized by a TCR beta motif of roughly eight highly homologous variants. Disease-linked clones reportedly concentrated significantly in matched ankylosing spondylitis synovial fluid.

Libraries of TCR beta came from quantitative 5'-RACE with molecular barcodes. TCRdb used MiXCR to reprocess the 5' RACE reads, holding one entry per CDR3 protein. The sample includes almost 400,000 distinct CDR3 sequences, approximately 20% of them seen just once. This chain links TRBV10-2 with TRBJ1-2, with a weak D call TRBD1 (5 bases). The TCR originated in a male donor with ankylosing spondylitis. The sequenced sample was blood, either unsorted or a sorted T cell fraction (not recorded which). The CDR3, as DNA: TGCGCCAGCAGACCCAGGGATTTCGGCGGCTACACCTTC. This gives the protein CASRPRDFGGYTF.